Shown below are 26 T cell receptor beta chains from a single sample sequenced in a study of blood T cell repertoires in COVID-19. Produced via immunoSEQ multiplex PCR; TCRdb's table is partial and in-frame only. The sample holds tens of thousands of clones, around nine tenths seen once. The sequencing sample was made of peripheral blood. The source of these receptors is a human donor in a cohort sampled during active COVID-19.

The V and J genes are TRBV11-3 and TRBJ2-7, with D possibly matching TRBD1 (6 bases). V was trimmed by 4 bases and J by 3 bases, leaving 13 bases between them. From germline, CDR1 is SGHNT and CDR2 YENEEA. This CDR3 has 14 amino acids. The CDR3 region has the DNA TGTGCCAGCAGCTCAGGGTCGGACAGCTACGAGCAGTACTTC. Amino acid sequence: CASSSGSDSYEQYF.

This rearrangement joins TRBV19 to TRBJ1-2; D is ambiguous. V lost 5 bases to trimming and J lost 2 bases, with 18 bases between them. CDR1 LNHDA and CDR2 SQIVND come from the germline V gene (reference sequence). The CDR3 totals 16 residues. CDR3 sequence (DNA): TGTGCCAGTAGTCCTATAACGACCAAACAGAACTATGGCTACACCTTC. This translates into CASSPITTKQNYGYTF. Complete variable domain (other parts from reference TRBV19 and TRBJ1-2): DGGITQSPKYLFRKEGQNVTLSCEQNLNHDAMYWYRQDPGQGLRLIYYSQIVNDFQKGDIAEGYSVSREKKESFPLTVTSAQKNPTAFYLCASSPITTKQNYGYTFGSGTRLTVV.

The CDR3 loop reads CASSSFQGAGANVLTF. CDR3 DNA sequence: TGTGCCAGCAGTTCCTTCCAGGGGGCCGGGGCCAACGTCCTGACTTTC. This chain links TRBV27 with TRBJ2-6; TRBD1 agrees at 8 bases. Germline loops: CDR1 MNHEY, CDR2 SMNVEV (reference sequence). This CDR3 spans 16 amino acids. With 4 bases clipped from V and 4 bases from J, the junction kept 6 bases outside the gene matches.

This clone occurred once. Here the CDR3 DNA reads TGTGCCAGCAGCTTACTATCAACTAGCAATCAGCCCCAGCATTTT. It translates to CASSLLSTSNQPQHF. This chain joins TRBV7-2 and TRBJ1-5; D not resolved. Trimming shortened V by 2 bases and J by 0 bases, and 8 bases separated the two germline ends. The germline CDR1 and CDR2 sequences are SGHTA and FQGNSA. The CDR3 runs to 15 residues.

For this clone: A junction boundary mismatches the germline segment, possibly from a read error. This chain connects TRBV6-5 to TRBJ2-7; D is uncertain. Per germline, CDR1 MNHEY and CDR2 SVGAGI. The CDR3 loop spans 13 amino acids. This chain's CDR3 is CASSDSHSYEQYF. The CDR3 DNA follows: TGTGCCAGCAGTGACTCCCACTCCTACGAGCAGTACTTC.

V and J are TRBV5-1 and TRBJ2-7, with 9 positions matching TRBD1. After removal of 3 bases from V and 5 bases from J, the junction contained 9 bases not matched to a gene. The CDR3 consists of 15 residues. Germline V CDR1 and CDR2: SGHRS, YFSETQ. CDR3: CASSSTRTGDDEQYF. CDR3 nucleotide sequence: TGCGCCAGCAGCTCCACCCGGACAGGGGACGACGAGCAGTACTTC.

The V call is TRBV4-1, the J call TRBJ2-7; perhaps TRBD2 as D (6 bases). Germline CDR1 is MGHRA and CDR2 is YSYEKL. This CDR3 is 15 amino acids long. V lost 4 bases and J 4 bases, leaving 17 bases between the germline ends. CDR3 nucleotide sequence: TGCGCCAGCAGCCGGTTGGGGGGTGCCAAATACGAGCAGTACTTC. Protein: CASSRLGGAKYEQYF.

The J gene is TRBJ2-7, the V gene TRBV28; unclear D gene. V lost 8 bases and J lost 2, with 13 bases in between. Looked up from germline, CDR1 is MDHEN and CDR2 is SYDVKM. CDR3 length: 13 amino acids. DNA of the CDR3: TGTGCCAGCTCTGAAGAGAGCGCCTACGAGCAGTACTTC. It yields the protein CASSEESAYEQYF.

This clone occurred a few times. V gene TRBV28 combines with J gene TRBJ2-7; 11 nucleotides align to TRBD2. J was trimmed by 4 bases and V by 3 bases; bases with no gene match: 5. Germline CDR1 reads MDHEN; CDR2 reads SYDVKM. The CDR3 runs 15 residues. This CDR3 is CASSFRLAGGYEQYF. The CDR3 region has the DNA TGTGCCAGCAGTTTTCGGCTAGCGGGGGGTTACGAGCAGTACTTC.

This clone appeared a few times. The V and J genes are TRBV5-6 and TRBJ1-3, with unresolved D. From germline, CDR1 is SGHDT and CDR2 YYEEEE. Trimming removed 1 base at V and 0 bases at J, with 14 bases between. This CDR3 comprises 17 residues. As DNA, the CDR3 is TGTGCCAGCAGCTTGAGGAGTACTCAATACTCTGGAAACACCATATATTTT. It translates to CASSLRSTQYSGNTIYF.

The rearrangement joins TRBV10-3 to TRBJ1-3; TRBD1 might be the D (6 bases). Trimming removed 6 bases from V and 8 bases from J, with 17 bases in between. This CDR3 contains 14 residues. Per germline, CDR1 ENHRY and CDR2 SYGVKD. CDR3 region: CAIRGAGPRDTIYF. The CDR3 region has the DNA TGTGCCATCAGGGGGGCAGGCCCCCGGGACACCATATATTTT.

This chain uses TRBV24-1 with TRBJ1-1; 7 positions agree with TRBD1. Per the germline V gene, CDR1 is KGHDR and CDR2 is SFDVKD. This CDR3 spans 13 amino acids. V lost 7 bases and J lost 6; bases outside the gene matches: 7. The CDR3 bases are TGTGCCACCAGGGCAGCAGGGGGGCCTGAAGCTTTCTTT. Protein sequence: CATRAAGGPEAFF.

V usage is TRBV2 and J usage is TRBJ1-5; D is unresolved. CDR3 length: 13 amino acids. Between the trimmed V and J ends, which lost 6 bases and 6 bases, there was a span of 12 bases. Germline V gene lookup returns CDR1 SNHLY and CDR2 FYNNEI. CDR3 sequence reads: CASRVHRGQPQHF. The CDR3 nucleotides read TGTGCCAGCAGAGTCCACCGGGGTCAGCCCCAGCATTTT.

This chain joins TRBV6-2 or TRBV6-3 and TRBJ1-4; TRBD1 matches 8 bases. Germline CDR1 is MNHEY and CDR2 is SVGEGT. After removal of 2 bases from V and 6 bases from J, the junction contained 8 bases not matched to a gene. This CDR3 has 16 amino acids. The CDR3 sequence: CASSYPLDREDEKLFF. In DNA form, the CDR3 reads TGTGCCAGCAGTTACCCCTTGGACAGGGAGGATGAAAAACTGTTTTTT.

This chain connects TRBV7-8 to TRBJ2-7, with D maybe TRBD2 (7 bases). The germline V gene encodes CDR1 SGHVS and CDR2 FQNEAQ. Deletions cut 5 bases from V and 4 bases from J, with 12 bases between. This CDR3 has 13 residues. The CDR3 sequence is CASSSGTPYEQYF. The CDR3 DNA reads as TGTGCCAGCAGCAGCGGGACACCTTACGAGCAGTACTTC.

The CDR3 DNA reads TGTGCCAGTAGTATAATGGCAAACTACGAGCAGTACTTC. Translated: CASSIMANYEQYF. The chain couples TRBV19 to TRBJ2-7, with D uncertain. CDR1 is LNHDA, CDR2 SQIVND, per germline (reference sequence). V was cut by 2 bases and J by 3 bases, with 8 bases left in between. The CDR3 consists of 13 residues. The full variable domain, with the rest looked up from reference TRBV19 and TRBJ2-7, is DGGITQSPKYLFRKEGQNVTLSCEQNLNHDAMYWYRQDPGQGLRLIYYSQIVNDFQKGDIAEGYSVSREKKESFPLTVTSAQKNPTAFYLCASSIMANYEQYFGPGTRLTVT.

The chain recombines TRBV28 with TRBJ1-1, with D perhaps matching TRBD1 (5 bases). Per germline, CDR1 MDHEN and CDR2 SYDVKM. V lost 5 bases to trimming and J lost 1 base, with 14 bases between them. This CDR3 contains 15 residues. DNA of the CDR3: TGTGCCAGCAGTAAAAAGACAGTTTCGAACACTGAAGCTTTCTTT. Translating gives CASSKKTVSNTEAFF.

In this sample, this clone turned up once. CDR3 nucleotides: TGTGCCAGCAGCCCCACCTCGACGGGGGGCTATGGCTACACCTTC. This encodes CASSPTSTGGYGYTF. V and J are TRBV7-9 and TRBJ1-2, with D possibly TRBD1 on 5 matching bases. This CDR3 is 15 amino acids long. Trimming removed 5 bases from V and 4 bases from J, with 17 bases in between. Germline CDR1 reads SEHNR; CDR2 reads FQNEAQ (reference sequence).

This chain joins TRBV7-9 and TRBJ1-1; D unresolved. V was cut by 1 base and J by 2 bases, with 11 bases left in between. The CDR3 is 15 amino acids. Germline loops: CDR1 SEHNR, CDR2 FQNEAQ (reference sequence). In DNA, the CDR3 is TGTGCCAGCAGCTTAGTCAGCGGGCCCAACACTGAAGCTTTCTTT. Translated: CASSLVSGPNTEAFF. Based on the CDR3 plus reference TRBV7-9 and TRBJ1-1, the full variable domain is DTGVSQNPRHKITKRGQNVTFRCDPISEHNRLYWYRQTLGQGPEFLTYFQNEAQLEKSRLLSDRFSAERPKGSFSTLEIQRTEQGDSAMYLCASSLVSGPNTEAFFGQGTRLTVV.

The J gene is TRBJ2-3, the V gene TRBV7-2; TRBD1 agrees at 8 bases. V gave up 0 bases and J gave up 6 bases; unmatched junction bases: 8. Germline V lookup: CDR1 SGHTA, CDR2 FQGNSA. This CDR3 comprises 16 residues. CDR3: CASSLAGMTGADTQYF. In DNA, the CDR3 is TGTGCCAGCAGCTTAGCGGGTATGACAGGGGCGGATACGCAGTATTTT.

The rearrangement uses TRBV2 and TRBJ2-7, with D tentatively TRBD1 (6 bases). V lost 1 base and J lost 3, with 16 bases in between. Germline V gene sequence: CDR1 SNHLY, CDR2 FYNNEI. The CDR3 has 16 residues. The CDR3 DNA reads TGTGCCAGCAGTGAAGGGGGACATACCTATAACTACGAGCAGTACTTC. Protein: CASSEGGHTYNYEQYF.

V and J are TRBV27 and TRBJ2-7, with 7 bases identical to TRBD2. Germline lookup yields CDR1 MNHEY and CDR2 SMNVEV (reference sequence). With 5 bases clipped from V and 1 base from J, the junction kept 2 bases outside the gene matches. This CDR3 has 13 residues. The CDR3 loop reads CASSPGGSYEQYF. The CDR3 DNA reads as TGTGCCAGCAGTCCCGGGGGGTCCTACGAGCAGTACTTC.

The chain carries TRBV28 and TRBJ1-2; the D gene is possibly TRBD1 (5 bases). Germline V lookup: CDR1 MDHEN, CDR2 SYDVKM. The CDR3 consists of 15 residues. Trimming took off 3 bases at V and 1 base at J, with 12 bases between the two ends. The CDR3: CASSFYPTVNYGYTF. CDR3 coding DNA: TGTGCCAGCAGTTTCTACCCGACAGTTAACTATGGCTACACCTTC.

This clone appeared a single time. The V and J genes are TRBV13 and TRBJ1-2; TRBD1 matches at 7 bases. CDR1 and CDR2 from the germline V gene are PRHDT and FYEKMQ (reference sequence). The V gene end was trimmed by 0 bases and the J gene end by 3 bases; junction bases not matched to a gene: 4. The CDR3 totals 15 residues. CDR3 sequence reads: CASSLGNGQDYGYTF. CDR3 bases: TGTGCCAGCAGCTTAGGCAACGGACAGGACTATGGCTACACCTTC. The variable domain in full, with the rest retrieved from reference TRBV13 and TRBJ1-2, is AAGVIQSPRHLIKEKRETATLKCYPIPRHDTVYWYQQGPGQDPQFLISFYEKMQSDKGSIPDRFSAQQFSDYHSELNMSSLELGDSALYFCASSLGNGQDYGYTFGSGTRLTVV.

This clone appeared a single time. The chain employs TRBV29-1 and TRBJ1-1; D is undetermined. Trimming removed 6 bases at V and 3 bases at J, with 5 bases between. Germline V CDR1 and CDR2: SQVTM, ANQGSEA. The CDR3 extends over 10 amino acids. CDR3 nucleotides: TGCAGCGTATCTGACACTGAAGCTTTCTTT. It yields the protein CSVSDTEAFF. Together with reference TRBV29-1 and TRBJ1-1, the CDR3 gives the full variable domain: SAVISQKPSRDICQRGTSLTIQCQVDSQVTMMFWYRQQPGQSLTLIATANQGSEATYESGFVIDKFPISRPNLTFSTLTVSNMSPEDSSIYLCSVSDTEAFFGQGTRLTVV.

This chain links TRBV27 with TRBJ1-1; 8 positions match TRBD1. Germline values: CDR1 MNHEY, CDR2 SMNVEV (reference sequence). The CDR3 is made up of 16 amino acids. With V trimmed by 5 bases and J by 1 base, 9 bases remained unmatched. The CDR3 nucleotides are TGTGCCAGCAGTGGAGGCGGGACAGGTAAGAACACTGAAGCTTTCTTT. It specifies CASSGGGTGKNTEAFF.